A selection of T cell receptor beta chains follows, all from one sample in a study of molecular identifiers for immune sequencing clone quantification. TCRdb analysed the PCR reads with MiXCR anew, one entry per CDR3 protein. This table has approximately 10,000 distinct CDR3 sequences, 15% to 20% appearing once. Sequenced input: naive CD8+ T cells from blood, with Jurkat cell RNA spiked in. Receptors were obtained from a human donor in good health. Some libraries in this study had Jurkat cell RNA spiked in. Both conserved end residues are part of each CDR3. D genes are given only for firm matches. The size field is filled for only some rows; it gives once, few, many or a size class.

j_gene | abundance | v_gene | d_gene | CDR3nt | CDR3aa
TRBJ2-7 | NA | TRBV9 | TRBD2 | TGTGCCAGCAGCCCCCGACTAGCGGGCGAAATCTACGAGCAGTACTTC | CASSPRLAGEIYEQYF
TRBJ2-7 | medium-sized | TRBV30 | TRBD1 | TGTGCCTGGAGTACCGACAGGGCGCTCTACGAGCAGTACTTC | CAWSTDRALYEQYF
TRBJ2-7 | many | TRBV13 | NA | TGTGCCAGCAGCTTAGGTACTAGCTACGAGCAGTACTTC | CASSLGTSYEQYF
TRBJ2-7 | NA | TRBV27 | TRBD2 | TGTGCCAGCAGTCCAACGACTAGCGGGAGTTACGAGCAGTACTTC | CASSPTTSGSYEQYF
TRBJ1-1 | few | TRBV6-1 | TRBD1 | TGTGCCAGCAGTGAAGCGGGACAGAGGAACACTGAAGCTTTCTTT | CASSEAGQRNTEAFF
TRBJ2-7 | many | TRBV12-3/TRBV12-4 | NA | TGTGCCAGCAGTTTCGGTGGGATCTCCTACGAGCAGTACTTC | CASSFGGISYEQYF
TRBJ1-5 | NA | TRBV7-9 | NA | TGTGCCAGCAGCTTAGTAACTGGACGGGAGGATCAGCCCCAGCATTTT | CASSLVTGREDQPQHF
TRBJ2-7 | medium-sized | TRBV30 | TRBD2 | TGTGCCTGGAGTGTAGCGGGGCCTTACGAGCAGTACTTC | CAWSVAGPYEQYF
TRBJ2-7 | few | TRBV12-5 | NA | TGTGCTAGTGGTTTGTATCCGGGGCACGAGCAGTACTTC | CASGLYPGHEQYF
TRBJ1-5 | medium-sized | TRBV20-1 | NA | TGCAGTGCTAGAGATCGGGGCAGGGGAGATCAGCCCCAGCATTTT | CSARDRGRGDQPQHF
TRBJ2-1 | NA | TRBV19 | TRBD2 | TGTGCCGGTAGTGTAGATCGAGGGACTAGCGGGATCCAAAACAATGAGCAGTTCTTC | CAGSVDRGTSGIQNNEQFF
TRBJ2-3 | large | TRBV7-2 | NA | TGTGCCAGCAGCTTAGGTGTACAGCAGTATTTT | CASSLGVQQYF
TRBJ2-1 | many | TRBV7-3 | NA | TGTGCCAGCAGCTTTTTTTTCAATGAGCAGTTCTTC | CASSFFFNEQFF
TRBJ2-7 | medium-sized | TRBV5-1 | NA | TGCGCCAGCAGCTTGGATTGGAGCGAGCAGTACTTC | CASSLDWSEQYF
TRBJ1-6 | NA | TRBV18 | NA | TGTGCCGGCTCAAAAGACATTAATTCACCCCTCCACTTT | CAGSKDINSPLHF